This T cell receptor (beta chain) was retrieved from a study of blood T cells in healthy people across ages. This CDR3 has 16 amino acids. Germline CDR1 is LGHDT and CDR2 is YNNKEL (reference sequence). Per sample, extraction of total RNA gave at least 6 micrograms in every case. Comments on this clonotype: The junction does not match germline at one end; this may be a read error.

A second PCR, run for about 7 to 11 cycles, used a sample-barcoded 5' primer plus a J-beta primer mix. Each cDNA molecule, via a template-switch adaptor with 12 random nucleotides, was tagged. One entry per CDR3 protein results from TCRdb running MiXCR on the 5' RACE reads. This sample yields about 900,000 distinct CDR3 sequences, of which around 46% are seen a single time; roughly 13% belongs to the top ten. The sequenced material came from blood. The receptor comes from a man aged 30 to 45 in good health. The J gene is TRBJ1-2, the V gene TRBV3-1, with D unresolved. Here the CDR3 DNA reads TGTACCAGCAGCCAAGAGTGGTCAGGCGGGTCCTATGGCTACACCTTC. It translates to CTSSQEWSGGSYGYTF.